This TCR beta chain was found in a study of identical twins. The CDR3 runs to 15 residues. The J segment lost 5 bases and the V segment lost 5 bases, leaving 9 bases of the junction unmatched. TCRdb redid the calling of the 5' RACE reads with MiXCR, one entry per CDR3 protein. The table records 460,000 or so distinct CDR3 sequences, 13% to 15% of them present only once. These same data were also listed under a study on yellow fever vaccine responses in identical twins.

The sequence was collected from a woman aged 18 to 35 in good health. The chain carries TRBV12-3 or TRBV12-4 and TRBJ2-7; 10 bases fit TRBD1. Sequenced material: CD4+ T cells sorted from blood. In nucleotides, the CDR3 is TGTGCCAGCAGTCAGACAGGGGGCCGATTCGACGAGCAGTACTTC. This codes for CASSQTGGRFDEQYF.